The 15 T cell receptor beta chains listed next were all sequenced from one sample in a study of prognosis after radiotherapy for stage I lung cancer. With two-round multiplex PCR, TCR beta CDR3 sequences were amplified from genomic DNA. Round-one PCR had primers specific to each TRBV and TRBJ gene. MiXCR was run by TCRdb on the multiplex PCR reads, yielding one entry per CDR3 protein. Among approximately 51,000 distinct CDR3 sequences listed, approximately 30% were seen once. This specimen consisted of PBMCs, obtained before or after stereotactic body radiation therapy (not recorded which). The receptor set was obtained from a donor older than 45 with non-small cell lung cancer.

This clonotype is classed as medium-sized (0.01 to 0.1%). The chain combines TRBV30 with TRBJ1-2, with no clear D. The V end lost 0 bases, the J end lost 14 bases, and 13 bases lay between the germline ends. Germline CDR1 is GTSNPN and CDR2 is SVGIG (reference sequence). The CDR3 consists of 11 residues. Here the CDR3 DNA reads TGTGCCTGGAGTGTATTCGGGCCAGAAACCTTC. Translated, it gives CAWSVFGPETF.

In regard to this clonotype: This may be a read error, as it is one base from a much larger clone. The chain carries TRBV28 and TRBJ2-4, with unresolved D. Per germline, CDR1 MDHEN and CDR2 SYDVKM. The CDR3 runs to 14 residues. The CDR3 loop is CASSRPARGNTQYF. CDR3 sequence (DNA): TGTGCCAGCAGCCGACCAGCTAGAGGAAACACTCAGTACTTC.

As to this clonotype: At one boundary the junction diverges from the germline segment, which might be a read error. This chain joins TRBV7-9 and TRBJ1-1; the D gene is possibly TRBD1 (5 bases). CDR3 length: 17 amino acids. Germline-derived CDR1 and CDR2 are SEHNR and FQNEAQ (reference sequence). The CDR3: CANIPNSRDPRRGEAFF. The CDR3 bases are TGTGCCAACATCCCGAATTCAAGGGACCCTCGGCGGGGTGAAGCCTTCTTT.

This clonotype was observed at least ten times. The CDR3 loop is CASSLGPGGGETQYF. The CDR3 DNA is TGTGCCAGCAGCTTAGGCCCAGGAGGTGGGGAGACCCAGTACTTC. The chain employs TRBV7-2 and TRBJ2-5, with a possible D match to TRBD2 (5 bases). The CDR3 runs to 15 residues. CDR1 SGHTA and CDR2 FQGNSA come from the germline V gene. V was shortened by 1 base and J by 5 bases, with 14 bases between the two germline ends.

The CDR3 here is CASSGSSAVASRYEQYF. CDR3 coding DNA: TGTGCCAGCAGTGGGTCGTCAGCGGTAGCCTCTCGATACGAGCAGTACTTC. This chain joins TRBV28 and TRBJ2-7; the D gene is possibly TRBD2 (5 bases). CDR3 length: 17 residues. Germline-derived CDR1 and CDR2 are MDHEN and SYDVKM. Trimming pared 5 bases from V and 4 bases from J, leaving 24 bases between.

This clonotype was recorded many times. The chain employs TRBV28 and TRBJ2-3; D possibly corresponds to TRBD2 (5 bases). With 8 bases removed from V and 4 bases from J, the gap between germline ends came to 7 bases. The CDR3 has 11 amino acids. Germline V gene data show CDR1 as MDHEN and CDR2 as SYDVKM. The CDR3 loop is CASRGADTQYF. In DNA form, the CDR3 reads TGTGCCAGCCGGGGTGCAGATACGCAGTATTTT.

The genes are TRBV5-1 and TRBJ2-6; D is possibly TRBD2 (5 bases). Germline lookup yields CDR1 SGHRS and CDR2 YFSETQ. Trimming stripped 4 bases from V and 9 bases from J, with 17 bases between. The CDR3 is 15 residues long. Written as DNA, the CDR3 is TGCGCCAGCAGCGCGGGCGTCTCTGGGTTCAACGTCCTGACTTTC. It is translated as CASSAGVSGFNVLTF. Full variable domain (rest looked up from reference TRBV5-1 and TRBJ2-6): KAGVTQTPRYLIKTRGQQVTLSCSPISGHRSVSWYQQTPGQGLQFLFEYFSETQRNKGNFPGRFSGRQFSNSRSEMNVSTLELGDSALYLCASSAGVSGFNVLTFGAGSRLTVL.

Many counts were recorded for this clonotype. V is TRBV20-1 and J is TRBJ2-3; D unresolved. Germline loops: CDR1 DFQATT, CDR2 SNEGSKA (reference sequence). Trimming cost V 0 bases and J 7 bases, with 11 bases left between them. This CDR3 spans 13 amino acids. The chain's CDR3 is CSARDPSTHTQYF. The CDR3 DNA reads as TGCAGTGCTAGAGACCCCTCAACCCATACGCAGTATTTT.

This clonotype was seen many times. The chain joins TRBV12-3 or TRBV12-4 to TRBJ2-2; 9 nucleotides align to TRBD1. The CDR3 is 16 residues long. Trimming cost V 6 bases and J 5 bases; bases outside gene matches: 10. In nucleotides, the CDR3 is TGTGCCAGCAGACCCCAACGGGACAGGGAGACCGGGGAGCTGTTTTTT. Translated, it gives CASRPQRDRETGELFF.

This clonotype was seen many times. The gene calls are TRBV7-2 and TRBJ2-2; D not resolved. With 4 bases removed from V and 2 bases from J, the gap between germline ends came to 11 bases. The CDR3 is 15 residues long. The V gene's germline CDR1 is SGHTA and CDR2 FQGNSA. The CDR3 sequence: CASSSQGRNTGELFF. For the CDR3, the DNA is TGTGCCAGCAGCTCACAAGGACGAAACACCGGGGAGCTGTTTTTT.

This clonotype was seen many times. The gene calls are TRBV4-1 and TRBJ1-2; D is unresolved. V was trimmed by 1 base and J by 6 bases, leaving 12 bases between them. There are 14 residues in the CDR3. Germline V CDR1 and CDR2: MGHRA, YSYEKL. CDR3 in amino acids: CASSQVGERDGYTF. The CDR3 region has the DNA TGCGCCAGCAGCCAAGTCGGGGAGCGGGATGGCTACACCTTC.

Worth noting for this clonotype: Given a far larger clone just one base away, this is likely a sequencing read error. This rearrangement joins TRBV6-2 or TRBV6-3 to TRBJ1-1; 7 bases are shared with TRBD1. This CDR3 comprises 14 residues. The trim removed 6 bases at V and 12 bases at J, leaving 16 bases unmatched. Per germline, CDR1 MNHEY and CDR2 SVGEGT. The CDR3 nucleotides read TGTGCCAGCAGATCTATATTAGGACAGGAGGAATCTTTCTTT. As protein: CASRSILGQEESFF.

This clonotype was found many times. This chain connects TRBV9 to TRBJ1-3; 7 bases line up with TRBD1. The CDR3 consists of 17 residues. Germline V gene lookup returns CDR1 SGDLS and CDR2 YYNGEE. V was clipped by 4 bases and J by 4 bases; unmatched bases: 14. The CDR3 reads CASSPTITGVAGNTIYF. The CDR3 bases are TGTGCCAGCAGCCCGACTATAACAGGGGTCGCAGGAAACACCATATATTTT.

This clonotype showed up just a few times. The chain joins TRBV20-1 to TRBJ1-1; D might be TRBD1 (5 bases). Germline V lookup: CDR1 DFQATT, CDR2 SNEGSKA (reference sequence). The CDR3 consists of 15 residues. With 8 bases removed from V and 3 bases from J, the gap between germline ends came to 22 bases. The CDR3 reads CSSRPQGLEDTEAFF. CDR3 nucleotides: TGCAGTTCCCGACCTCAGGGTCTGGAGGACACTGAAGCTTTCTTT.

This clonotype was counted at least ten times. The rearrangement joins TRBV9 to TRBJ2-1, with D possibly TRBD2 on 5 matching bases. The CDR3 contains 13 residues. Per the germline V gene, CDR1 is SGDLS and CDR2 is YYNGEE. The V end lost 0 bases, the J end lost 7 bases, and 8 bases lay between the germline ends. The DNA of the CDR3 is TGTGCCAGCAGCGTAGCAACGGGGAATGAGCAGTTCTTC. Translation: CASSVATGNEQFF. The full variable domain, rest sourced from reference TRBV9 and TRBJ2-1, is DSGVTQTPKHLITATGQRVTLRCSPRSGDLSVYWYQQSLDQGLQFLIQYYNGEERAKGNILERFSAQQFPDLHSELNLSSLELGDSALYFCASSVATGNEQFFGPGTRLTVL.